This entry features one TCR beta chain sequence. Antigen: not known. The data were obtained in a study of T cells in Graves' hyperthyroidism and ophthalmopathy. Authors of the study amplified TCR beta CDR3 regions from RNA transcripts. Researchers ran a first-round RT-PCR on the TCR CDR3 using the HTBI primer set. TCRdb independently ran MiXCR on the multiplex PCR reads; one entry per CDR3 protein. The sample records fewer than 650,000 distinct CDR3 sequences, approximately 14% being singletons. Overall study findings and caveats: Median prediction lead before ophthalmopathy onset was 6.5 months with the model.

CDR1 is DFQATT and CDR2 is SNEGSKA in the germline V gene (reference sequence). The V end lost 1 base, the J end lost 3 bases, and 13 bases lay between the germline ends. The CDR3 is 15 residues long. The receptor's source is a woman in her 30s with Graves' hyperthyroidism that later progressed to Graves' ophthalmopathy. The sequenced sample consisted of blood. The gene calls are TRBV20-1 and TRBJ1-3, with unresolved D. CDR3 DNA sequence: TGCAGTGCTAGAGGCCGCCGGGGATTTGGAAACACCATATATTTT. Translating gives CSARGRRGFGNTIYF.